Listed here are 15 T cell receptor beta chains from one sample, sequenced in a study of blood T cell repertoires in COVID-19. Sequencing used immunoSEQ multiplex PCR; TCRdb keeps in-frame clones, though not all of them. The profile shows roughly 99,000 clones, 70% to 90% of them singletons. The sequenced sample consisted of peripheral blood. These receptor sequences come from a man aged 40-55 years with active or convalescent COVID-19.

The chain uses TRBV7-9 and TRBJ2-5, with D possibly matching TRBD1 (6 bases). Trimming pared 3 bases from V and 3 bases from J, leaving 11 bases between. This CDR3 has 14 amino acids. Germline CDR1 reads SEHNR; CDR2 reads FQNEAQ (reference sequence). The DNA of the CDR3 is TGTGCCAGCAGCTTCACAGGGTCTAAAGAGACCCAGTACTTC. Residues: CASSFTGSKETQYF. Complete variable domain (other parts from reference TRBV7-9 and TRBJ2-5): DTGVSQNPRHKITKRGQNVTFRCDPISEHNRLYWYRQTLGQGPEFLTYFQNEAQLEKSRLLSDRFSAERPKGSFSTLEIQRTEQGDSAMYLCASSFTGSKETQYFGPGTRLLVL.

This chain uses TRBV30 with TRBJ1-5; TRBD1 matches 7 bases. V lost 1 base to trimming and J lost 5 bases; unmatched junction nucleotides: 8. The length of the CDR3 is 15 residues. Germline values: CDR1 GTSNPN, CDR2 SVGIG (reference sequence). CDR3: CAWSAPGTVDQPQHF. The CDR3 bases are TGTGCCTGGAGTGCCCCCGGGACAGTCGATCAGCCCCAGCATTTT.

The rearrangement joins TRBV5-4 to TRBJ1-2; D ambiguous. The CDR3 consists of 16 residues. Germline assignment: CDR1 SGHNT and CDR2 YYREEE (reference sequence). V was cut by 5 bases and J by 4 bases, with 21 bases left in between. The CDR3 sequence is CASSFANGGLPYGYTF. The CDR3 DNA reads as TGTGCCAGCAGTTTTGCAAACGGCGGATTACCCTATGGCTACACCTTC.

There are a few counts of this clone. The CDR3 reads CASSPAGTGHTGELFF. The CDR3 DNA is TGTGCCAGCAGCCCGGCCGGGACAGGTCACACCGGGGAGCTGTTTTTT. The chain links TRBV7-9 to TRBJ2-2; 8 bases align to TRBD1. The CDR3 length is 16 residues. J was trimmed by 3 bases and V by 5 bases; bases with no gene match: 8. Germline loops: CDR1 SEHNR, CDR2 FQNEAQ (reference sequence).

The rearrangement joins TRBV27 to TRBJ1-1, with TRBD1 matching over 7 bases. This CDR3 is built from 15 residues. V trimming: 5 bases; J trimming: 6 bases; junction bases outside the gene matches: 12. Germline V gene sequence: CDR1 MNHEY, CDR2 SMNVEV (reference sequence). This CDR3 is CASSDRVGKGAEAFF. The CDR3 coding sequence is TGTGCCAGCAGTGACAGGGTCGGAAAGGGGGCTGAAGCTTTCTTT.

The chain joins TRBV27 to TRBJ1-1; no firm D call. CDR1 and CDR2 (germline): MNHEY, SMNVEV (reference sequence). V shed 7 bases and J shed 6 bases, with 15 bases lying between them. This CDR3 comprises 13 residues. CDR3 in DNA: TGTGCCAGCACCCAGATCGGGAAAGCTGAAGCTTTCTTT. This gives the protein CASTQIGKAEAFF.

This clone was recorded only once. The rearrangement links TRBV19 to TRBJ1-1; tentative D call: TRBD1 (5 bases). CDR1 is LNHDA, CDR2 SQIVND, per germline (reference sequence). This CDR3 region has 16 residues. Trimming left V 1 base short and J 4 bases short, with 16 bases between. CDR3 region: CASSIVFGPGGTEAFF. The CDR3 DNA follows: TGTGCCAGTAGTATAGTTTTCGGACCCGGGGGCACTGAAGCTTTCTTT.

This rearrangement joins TRBV7-3 to TRBJ1-2; the D gene is possibly TRBD1 (6 bases). Germline-derived CDR1 and CDR2 are SGHTA and FQGTGA. The V end was cut by 5 bases, the J end by 8 bases, with 18 bases between. The CDR3 has 14 amino acids. The CDR3 nucleotides are TGTGCCAGCAGCCCCGGGACAACGAGAGGGGGCTACACCTTC. Its translation is CASSPGTTRGGYTF.

The CDR3 nucleotides read TGTGCCAGCAGCGTACTTCCTAGCGGGAGGGCCTACGAGCAGTACTTC. Amino acids: CASSVLPSGRAYEQYF. The chain carries TRBV9 and TRBJ2-7, with 12 bases identical to TRBD2. Germline loops: CDR1 SGDLS, CDR2 YYNGEE. This CDR3 has 16 amino acids. The junction had 4 bases not matched to a gene; V was cut back by 1 base and J by 2 bases.

The chain recombines TRBV19 with TRBJ1-1; D might be TRBD1 (5 bases). In germline, CDR1 is LNHDA, CDR2 SQIVND (reference sequence). Trimming cost V 2 bases and J 11 bases, with 12 bases left between them. The CDR3 consists of 12 residues. Here the CDR3 DNA reads TGTGCCAGTAGTATATCAGGGCTTGCGGCTTTCTTT. Translated, it gives CASSISGLAAFF.

V and J are TRBV5-1 and TRBJ2-1; D perhaps matches TRBD2 (5 bases). CDR3 length: 13 residues. Germline CDR1 SGHRS, CDR2 YFSETQ. The V and J ends lost 4 bases and 4 bases respectively, with 9 bases between them. The CDR3 DNA reads TGCGCCAGCAGCCCCGCGGGTTACAATGAGCAGTTCTTC. Protein product: CASSPAGYNEQFF.

This sequence joins TRBV30 and TRBJ2-4, with 8 nucleotides matching TRBD2. The CDR3 consists of 14 residues. After removal of 2 bases from V and 7 bases from J, the junction contained 7 bases not matched to a gene. The germline V gene encodes CDR1 GTSNPN and CDR2 SVGIG (reference sequence). The CDR3 DNA is TGTGCCTGGAGTCCGGCACCGGGGGGGAACATTCAGTACTTC. It specifies CAWSPAPGGNIQYF.

CDR3 nucleotides: TGTGCCAGCAGGGGACAGGGGTTCGGTTCACCCCTCCACTTT. It is translated as CASRGQGFGSPLHF. The genes are TRBV28 and TRBJ1-6; 10 bases agree with TRBD1. V gave up 6 bases and J gave up 9 bases; unmatched junction bases: 5. The CDR3 length is 14 residues. CDR1 and CDR2 from the germline V gene are MDHEN and SYDVKM. Full variable domain (missing parts from reference TRBV28 and TRBJ1-6): DVKVTQSSRYLVKRTGEKVFLECVQDMDHENMFWYRQDPGLGLRLIYFSYDVKMKEKGDIPEGYSVSREKKERFSLILESASTNQTSMYLCASRGQGFGSPLHFGNGTRLTVT.

V usage is TRBV5-1 and J usage is TRBJ2-3, with D possibly matching TRBD1 (5 bases). The CDR3 runs to 15 residues. Germline-derived CDR1 and CDR2 are SGHRS and YFSETQ. Trimming pared 4 bases from V and 1 base from J, leaving 13 bases between. CDR3 coding DNA: TGCGCCAGCAGCGAGACCAGGGTAGGCACAGATACGCAGTATTTT. This gives the protein CASSETRVGTDTQYF.

The CDR3: CASSLVSGSGYEQYF. In DNA, the CDR3 is TGTGCCAGCAGCTTAGTGAGTGGGAGTGGGTACGAGCAGTACTTC. The chain couples TRBV11-1 to TRBJ2-7; D is perhaps TRBD2 (5 bases). Per germline, CDR1 SGHAT and CDR2 FQDESV (reference sequence). V gave up 1 base and J gave up 4 bases, with 14 bases separating them. This CDR3 has 15 residues.